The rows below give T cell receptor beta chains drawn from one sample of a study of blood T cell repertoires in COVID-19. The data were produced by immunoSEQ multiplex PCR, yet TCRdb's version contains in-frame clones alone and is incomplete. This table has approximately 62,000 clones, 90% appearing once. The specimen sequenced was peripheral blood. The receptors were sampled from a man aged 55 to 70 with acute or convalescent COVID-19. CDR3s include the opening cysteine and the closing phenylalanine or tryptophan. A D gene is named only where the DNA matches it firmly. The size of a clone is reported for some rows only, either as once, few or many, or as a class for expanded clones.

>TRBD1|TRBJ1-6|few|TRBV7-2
TGTGCCAGCAGCTTAGGTCACAGGGGTATTAATTCACCCCTCCACTTT
CASSLGHRGINSPLHF
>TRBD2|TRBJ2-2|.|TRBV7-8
TGTGCCAGCAATCTAGCGGGAAGTGGAAACACCGGGGAGCTGTTTTTT
CASNLAGSGNTGELFF
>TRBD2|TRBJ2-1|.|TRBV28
TGTGCCAGCAGCCCCGGGACTAGCGGGAGGGGAAACAATGAGCAGTTCTTC
CASSPGTSGRGNNEQFF
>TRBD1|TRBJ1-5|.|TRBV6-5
TGTGCCAGCTTGACATTTGGACAGGGTGGCCAGCCCCAGCATTTT
CASLTFGQGGQPQHF
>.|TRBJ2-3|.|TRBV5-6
TGTGCCAGCAGCTTGGGAGCTAGCACAGATACGCAGTATTTT
CASSLGASTDTQYF
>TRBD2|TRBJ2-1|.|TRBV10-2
TGCGCCAGCAGCTTAAATGGAGCTAGCGGCTTCAATGAGCAGTTCTTC
CASSLNGASGFNEQFF
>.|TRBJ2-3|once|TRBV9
TGTGCCAGCAGCGTAGGGCCAGGGGAAGCAGATACGCAGTATTTT
CASSVGPGEADTQYF
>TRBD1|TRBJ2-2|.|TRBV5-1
TGCGCCAGCCAACCACAGGGGGCCGGGGAGCTGTTTTTT
CASQPQGAGELFF
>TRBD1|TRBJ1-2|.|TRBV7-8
TGTGCCAGCAGCTCGACAGGGGGGAACTATGGCTACACCTTC
CASSSTGGNYGYTF
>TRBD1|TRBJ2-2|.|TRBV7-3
TGTGCCAGCAGCTCCACCCAGAGGGGGTCCGACAGGGGACACACCGGGGAGCTGTTTTTT
CASSSTQRGSDRGHTGELFF
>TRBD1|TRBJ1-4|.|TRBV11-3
TGTGCCAGCAGCTATCAAGCCTTGACAGGGATTAATGAAAAACTGTTTTTT
CASSYQALTGINEKLFF
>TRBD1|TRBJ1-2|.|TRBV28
TGTGCCAGCAGTTCCGGGACAGGGGGCAACTATGGCTACACCTTC
CASSSGTGGNYGYTF
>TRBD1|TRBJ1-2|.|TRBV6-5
TGTGCCAGCAGGGGGGACAGGGAGAACTATGGCTACACCTTC
CASRGDRENYGYTF
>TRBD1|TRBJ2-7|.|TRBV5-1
TGCGCCAGCAGCCCGGGGGACAGGGCCGGCGAGCAGTACTTC
CASSPGDRAGEQYF
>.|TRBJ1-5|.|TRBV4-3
TGCGCCAGCAGCCAAGATGCGGGGGGCCGACAGCCCCAGCATTTT
CASSQDAGGRQPQHF
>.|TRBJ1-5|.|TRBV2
TGTGCCAGCAGTGAGCTGATGGCAGGCAATCAGCCCCAGCATTTT
CASSELMAGNQPQHF
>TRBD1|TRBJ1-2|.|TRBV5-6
TGTGCCAGCAGCTTACTACAGGGGGTGGCCTATGGCTACACCTTC
CASSLLQGVAYGYTF
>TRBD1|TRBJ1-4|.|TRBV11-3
TGTGCCAGCAGCTCGAACTTCGGGACAGGGAATGAAAAACTGTTTTTT
CASSSNFGTGNEKLFF
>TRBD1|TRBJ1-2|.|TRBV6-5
TGTGCCAGCAGTTTCAGGGGGGACTATGGCTACACCTTC
CASSFRGDYGYTF
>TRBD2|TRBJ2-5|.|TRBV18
TGTGCCAGCTCCCCCGGGAGGGCGGAGACCCAGTACTTC
CASSPGRAETQYF
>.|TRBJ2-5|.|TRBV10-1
TGCGCCAGGTCACAGCAAGAGACCCAGTACTTC
CARSQQETQYF
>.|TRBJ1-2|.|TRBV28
TGTGCCAGCAGTTTTGGGCAGATGGGTGGCTACACCTTC
CASSFGQMGGYTF
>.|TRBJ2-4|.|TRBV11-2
TGTGCCAGCAGCTTAGCGGGATTAGCCAAAAACATTCAGTACTTC
CASSLAGLAKNIQYF
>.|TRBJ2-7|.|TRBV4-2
TGTGCCAGCAGCCAAGTCGGTACAGTCTCCTACGAGCAGTACTTC
CASSQVGTVSYEQYF
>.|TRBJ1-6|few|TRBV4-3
TGCGCCAGCAGCCAATTGCCGGGACAAATGAATTCACCCCTCCACTTT
CASSQLPGQMNSPLHF
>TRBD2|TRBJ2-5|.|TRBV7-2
TGTGCCAGCTGTTGGTCTAGCGGGACCCAAGAGACCCAGTACTTC
CASCWSSGTQETQYF
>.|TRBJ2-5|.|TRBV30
TGTGCCTGGAGTACAGGCCAAGAGACCCAGTACTTC
CAWSTGQETQYF
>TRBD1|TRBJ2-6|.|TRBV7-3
TGTGCCAGCAGCTTAGGACAGGCTGGGGCCAACGTCCTGACTTTC
CASSLGQAGANVLTF
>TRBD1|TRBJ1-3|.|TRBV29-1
TGCAGCGTTGGGGACAGGTCCTCTGGAAACACCATATATTTT
CSVGDRSSGNTIYF
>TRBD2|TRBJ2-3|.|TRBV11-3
TGTGCCAGCAGCTACTGGACTAGCGGGAGGGCCGGGGTTGGTGATACGCAGTATTTT
CASSYWTSGRAGVGDTQYF
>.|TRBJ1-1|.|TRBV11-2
TGTGCCAGCAGCTGGAGTCAGTCGGACACTGAAGCTTTCTTT
CASSWSQSDTEAFF
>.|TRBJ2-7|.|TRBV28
TGTGCCAGCAAATTAGGGGGGGCACGCGAGCAGTACTTC
CASKLGGAREQYF
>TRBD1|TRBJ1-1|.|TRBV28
TGTGCCAGCAGTTTGACAGGGGACAGGGCTGAAGCTTTCTTT
CASSLTGDRAEAFF
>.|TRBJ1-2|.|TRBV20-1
TGCAGTGCTAGAGTACAAGATGGCTACACCTTC
CSARVQDGYTF
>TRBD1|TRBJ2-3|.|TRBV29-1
TGCAGCGCCGACCATGGGACAGGGGACACAGATACGCAGTATTTT
CSADHGTGDTDTQYF